This T cell receptor beta chain was sequenced in a study of T-cell reconstitution after alpha-beta-depleted transplantation in children. Study findings and constraints: After transplant, at about two months, alpha-beta T cells were reportedly derived from several hundred expanded graft clones. By one year post-transplant, T-cell counts and diversity largely arose from T cells that were newly produced.

The TCRbeta library was prepared with unique molecular identifiers. TCRdb ran MiXCR on the PCR reads and lists one entry per CDR3 protein. The table includes roughly 490,000 distinct CDR3 sequences, roughly an eighth detected once. The CDR3 totals 14 residues. Trimming removed 5 bases from V and 0 bases from J; junction bases left unmatched: 3. Germline assignment: CDR1 SEHNR and CDR2 FQNEAQ (reference sequence). The sample holds many counts of this clonotype. Antigen unknown. The receptor was isolated from a female patient aged 2 to 10 who had a stem cell transplant for aplastic anemia, so the T cells may come from the graft donor. V is TRBV7-9 and J is TRBJ1-2; 7 bases agree with TRBD1. This specimen consisted of PBMCs, mostly from graft donor cells, obtained 180 days after TCRalphabeta/CD19-depleted stem cell transplant. The CDR3 is CASSPGTANYGYTF. As DNA, the CDR3 is TGTGCCAGCAGCCCCGGGACAGCTAACTATGGCTACACCTTC.